These T cell receptor beta chains were read from a single sample in a study of T-cell reconstitution after alpha-beta-depleted transplantation in children. TCRdb used MiXCR to reprocess the PCR reads, holding one entry per CDR3 protein. The repertoire holds about 600,000 distinct CDR3 sequences, with about an eighth as singletons. The specimen comprised PBMCs, mostly from graft donor cells, sampled 360 days after TCRalphabeta/CD19-depleted stem cell transplant. The receptors come from a male patient younger than 18 who had a stem cell transplant for acute myeloid leukemia, so the T cells may come from the graft donor. CDR3s include the opening cysteine and the closing phenylalanine or tryptophan. The D gene is left open where the match is weak. Some rows mark clone size as missing; the rest say once, few, many or name a class of expanded clone.

d_gene	v_gene	abundance	j_gene	CDR3aa	CDR3nt
TRBD2	TRBV5-1	-	TRBJ2-1	CASSSLAAFNNEQFF	TGCGCCAGCAGCTCCCTAGCGGCCTTTAACAATGAGCAGTTCTTC
TRBD2	TRBV20-1	-	TRBJ2-2	CSADSGRDTGELFF	TGCAGTGCCGATAGCGGGAGGGACACCGGGGAGCTGTTTTTT
TRBD1	TRBV9	-	TRBJ2-7	CASSATGAYEQYF	TGTGCCAGCAGCGCAACAGGGGCCTACGAGCAGTACTTC
-	TRBV28	few	TRBJ2-5	CASSPRQQGRQETQYF	TGTGCCAGCAGTCCACGACAGCAGGGACGTCAAGAGACCCAGTACTTC
TRBD2	TRBV7-2	many	TRBJ2-7	CASSSQRGTYEQYF	TGTGCCAGCAGCTCGCAGCGGGGTACCTACGAGCAGTACTTC
-	TRBV20-1	-	TRBJ2-5	CSAGRAKETQYF	TGCAGTGCTGGAAGGGCTAAAGAGACCCAGTACTTC
TRBD2	TRBV10-3	-	TRBJ2-3	CAISEITSGRAGTDTQYF	TGTGCCATCAGTGAGATTACCAGCGGGAGGGCAGGGACAGATACGCAGTATTTT
-	TRBV5-1	many	TRBJ2-1	CASRPPGLYNEQFF	TGCGCCAGCAGGCCCCCGGGCTTATACAATGAGCAGTTCTTC
-	TRBV7-6	-	TRBJ1-3	CASSLDRFSGNTIYF	TGTGCCAGCAGCTTAGACAGATTCTCTGGAAACACCATATATTTT
-	TRBV20-1	many	TRBJ2-3	CSASGGDGTDTQYF	TGCAGTGCTAGTGGGGGAGATGGCACAGATACGCAGTATTTT
TRBD2	TRBV4-3	few	TRBJ2-7	CASSQGGSGRYYEQYF	TGCGCCAGCAGCCAAGGTGGGAGCGGGAGGTACTACGAGCAGTACTTC
-	TRBV5-1	few	TRBJ1-6	CASSWGTDSPLHF	TGCGCCAGCAGCTGGGGCACGGATTCACCCCTCCACTTT
-	TRBV29-1	few	TRBJ2-3	CSVGTDDSTDTQYF	TGCAGCGTGGGGACGGATGATAGCACAGATACGCAGTATTTT
-	TRBV9	few	TRBJ2-6	CASSPEVSYSGANVLTF	TGTGCCAGCAGCCCAGAGGTATCCTACTCTGGGGCCAACGTCCTGACTTTC
-	TRBV11-2	few	TRBJ1-4	CASSPLTGGNEKLFF	TGTGCCAGCAGCCCCTTAACGGGGGGCAATGAAAAACTGTTTTTT
-	TRBV21-1	few	TRBJ2-5	CASSRSSPLGQETQYF	TGTGCCAGCAGCAGAAGCTCACCCCTGGGGCAAGAGACCCAGTACTTC
TRBD2	TRBV5-4	few	TRBJ2-1	CASSTTGTRKGEQFF	TGTGCCAGCAGCACCACCGGGACTAGAAAGGGTGAGCAGTTCTTC
-	TRBV5-4	many	TRBJ1-4	CASSGWLDEKLFF	TGTGCCAGCAGCGGGTGGTTGGATGAAAAACTGTTTTTT
-	TRBV20-1	-	TRBJ2-5	CSARQDTEFETQYF	TGCAGTGCTAGACAGGATACGGAGTTCGAGACCCAGTACTTC
-	TRBV27	many	TRBJ2-7	CASSPRRLGAQYEQYF	TGTGCCAGCAGTCCCCGACGACTAGGAGCTCAGTACGAGCAGTACTTC
-	TRBV5-1	many	TRBJ1-5	CASSWAGQRHYSNQPQHF	TGCGCCAGCAGCTGGGCCGGACAACGCCATTATAGCAATCAGCCCCAGCATTTT
-	TRBV12-3/TRBV12-4	-	TRBJ1-1	CASTTLPNTEAFF	TGTGCCAGCACCACCCTACCGAACACTGAAGCTTTCTTT
-	TRBV6-5	-	TRBJ1-3	CASSYKNTIYF	TGTGCCAGCAGTTACAAAAACACCATATATTTT
-	TRBV5-1	many	TRBJ1-1	CASSLRPGGNTEAFF	TGCGCCAGCAGCCTACGACCGGGGGGGAACACTGAAGCTTTCTTT
TRBD1	TRBV20-1	few	TRBJ2-5	CSASPWGQQETQYF	TGCAGTGCTAGTCCCTGGGGACAGCAAGAGACCCAGTACTTC
TRBD2	TRBV29-1	few	TRBJ2-3	CSVGGRAATDTQYF	TGCAGCGTCGGCGGGAGGGCCGCGACAGATACGCAGTATTTT
-	TRBV11-1	many	TRBJ2-2	CASSLGLESGELFF	TGTGCCAGCAGCTTGGGCCTAGAATCCGGGGAGCTGTTTTTT
-	TRBV20-1	-	TRBJ2-3	CSARDAGRGFTDTQYF	TGCAGTGCTAGAGATGCGGGCAGGGGTTTCACAGATACGCAGTATTTT
TRBD2	TRBV20-1	-	TRBJ2-3	CSARDRLAGALRDTQYF	TGCAGTGCTAGAGATCGCCTAGCGGGAGCCCTGCGGGATACGCAGTATTTT
TRBD2	TRBV7-3	few	TRBJ2-1	CASSLPKLAGAGNEQFF	TGTGCCAGCAGCCTTCCCAAATTAGCGGGAGCTGGCAATGAGCAGTTCTTC
-	TRBV6-5	few	TRBJ2-4	CASSYWGAKNIQYF	TGTGCCAGCAGTTATTGGGGAGCCAAAAACATTCAGTACTTC
-	TRBV5-1	few	TRBJ2-7	CASKQRGEFYEQYF	TGCGCCAGCAAACAGAGGGGGGAGTTTTACGAGCAGTACTTC
TRBD2	TRBV5-6	few	TRBJ2-2	CASSLPRLAGNAGELFF	TGTGCCAGCAGCTTACCGAGACTAGCGGGTAATGCCGGGGAGCTGTTTTTT
TRBD1	TRBV7-2	-	TRBJ2-3	CASSSHRGGADTQYF	TGTGCCAGCAGCTCACACAGGGGTGGCGCAGATACGCAGTATTTT
TRBD2	TRBV29-1	few	TRBJ2-1	CSVEGTGLLYNEQFF	TGCAGCGTTGAAGGGACGGGACTATTATACAATGAGCAGTTCTTC
-	TRBV5-1	many	TRBJ2-4	CASSLEGRPYVVDKNIQYF	TGCGCCAGCAGCTTGGAGGGGAGGCCTTATGTTGTGGACAAAAACATTCAGTACTTC
TRBD2	TRBV5-1	many	TRBJ2-6	CASSLIAGGPSGANVLTF	TGCGCCAGCAGCTTGATAGCGGGAGGACCCTCTGGGGCCAACGTCCTGACTTTC
TRBD2	TRBV4-3	-	TRBJ2-3	CASSQARISSGSTDTQYF	TGCGCCAGCAGCCAAGCCCGGATTTCTAGCGGGAGTACAGATACGCAGTATTTT
TRBD2	TRBV7-3	-	TRBJ2-5	CASSLTFGGGPEETQYF	TGTGCCAGCAGCTTAACGTTCGGGGGGGGGCCTGAAGAGACCCAGTACTTC
TRBD1	TRBV28	many	TRBJ2-1	CASTPDREGISYNEQFF	TGTGCCAGCACCCCAGACAGGGAAGGGATCTCCTACAATGAGCAGTTCTTC
-	TRBV10-3	few	TRBJ2-1	CAISGLGVVDEQFF	TGTGCCATCAGTGGGCTAGGGGTGGTGGATGAGCAGTTCTTC
-	TRBV15	few	TRBJ2-1	CATSRDWALGRDEQFF	TGTGCCACCAGCAGAGATTGGGCCCTAGGTAGGGATGAGCAGTTCTTC
-	TRBV9	-	TRBJ2-2	CASSVEGTGELFF	TGTGCCAGCAGCGTAGAAGGTACCGGGGAGCTGTTTTTT
-	TRBV7-8	many	TRBJ2-7	CASRPRGTSSYEQYF	TGTGCCAGCCGCCCGAGGGGTACAAGTTCCTACGAGCAGTACTTC
-	TRBV2	-	TRBJ2-7	CASRLVPAYEQYF	TGTGCCAGCAGACTAGTCCCGGCCTACGAGCAGTACTTC
-	TRBV7-9	-	TRBJ1-1	CASSFSAGLYEDFF	TGTGCCAGCAGCTTCAGTGCGGGTCTTTATGAAGATTTCTTT
TRBD1	TRBV4-3	many	TRBJ2-3	CASSQDLETGKIGTQYF	TGCGCCAGCAGCCAAGATTTGGAGACAGGGAAGATCGGTACGCAGTATTTT
-	TRBV28	many	TRBJ2-7	CASSFQGRYEQYF	TGTGCCAGCAGTTTCCAGGGGCGGTACGAGCAGTACTTC
TRBD2	TRBV2	-	TRBJ2-7	CASSPLGLAGREGYEQYF	TGTGCCAGCAGTCCTCTGGGACTAGCGGGGAGGGAGGGCTACGAGCAGTACTTC
TRBD2	TRBV28	-	TRBJ2-1	CASSHPRPGLAGSSYNEQFF	TGTGCCAGCAGTCACCCCCGTCCGGGACTAGCGGGTAGCTCCTACAATGAGCAGTTCTTC
TRBD1	TRBV15	few	TRBJ2-5	CATSRAWTGGETQYF	TGTGCCACCAGCAGAGCCTGGACAGGCGGCGAGACCCAGTACTTC
TRBD2	TRBV28	few	TRBJ2-7	CASSLTGLASSYEQYF	TGTGCCAGCAGTTTGACGGGACTAGCGAGCTCCTACGAGCAGTACTTC
TRBD2	TRBV4-3	-	TRBJ2-1	CASSPSGRPPEQFF	TGCGCCAGCAGCCCTAGCGGGAGGCCGCCGGAGCAGTTCTTC
TRBD1	TRBV7-8	few	TRBJ2-1	CASSQWTGANEQFF	TGTGCCAGCAGCCAATGGACAGGGGCCAATGAGCAGTTCTTC
-	TRBV12-3/TRBV12-4	few	TRBJ2-7	CASSLKSGSPKAYEQYF	TGTGCCAGCAGTTTAAAGTCCGGGAGCCCAAAGGCCTACGAGCAGTACTTC
-	TRBV28	once	TRBJ1-5	CASSISRAGNQPQHF	TGTGCCAGCAGTATCTCCAGGGCCGGCAATCAGCCCCAGCATTTT
-	TRBV6-5	many	TRBJ2-3	CASTLRISSTDTQYF	TGTGCCAGCACATTACGGATTTCTAGCACAGATACGCAGTATTTT